Listed here are 10 T cell receptor beta chains from one sample, sequenced in a study of shared clonotypes between healthy human individuals. Clones were sequenced by immunoSEQ multiplex PCR, and TCRdb holds only the in-frame ones, with some missing. The sample lists 450,000 to 500,000 clones; approximately 79% were seen once. The sequenced material came from PBMCs. The source is a middle-aged woman in good health. Some clones in this sample may be carry-over from other donors' samples.

The CDR3 loop reads CASRGGQSSYEQYF. CDR3 sequence (DNA): TGTGCCAGCAGGGGGGGACAGAGCTCCTACGAGCAGTACTTC. This rearrangement joins TRBV28 to TRBJ2-7; D might be TRBD1 (7 bases). There are 14 residues in the CDR3. Trimming removed 6 bases from V and 0 bases from J, with 12 bases in between. Germline values: CDR1 MDHEN, CDR2 SYDVKM.

The chain links TRBV7-9 to TRBJ2-2; D gene unclear. V lost 7 bases and J lost 0, with 9 bases in between. This CDR3 spans 14 amino acids. CDR1 is SEHNR, CDR2 FQNEAQ, per germline (reference sequence). The CDR3 region has the DNA TGTGCCAGCACACCTAGGTCGAACACCGGGGAGCTGTTTTTT. Translation gives CASTPRSNTGELFF.

V and J are TRBV5-1 and TRBJ2-5, with D possibly being TRBD2 (6 bases). Per germline, CDR1 SGHRS and CDR2 YFSETQ. The CDR3 sequence is 17 residues long. Trimming shortened V by 4 bases and J by 1 base, and 20 bases separated the two germline ends. The CDR3 coding sequence is TGCGCCAGCAGCCAACCCCTCGGGACTGGGGGCCAAGAGACCCAGTACTTC. As protein: CASSQPLGTGGQETQYF.

This chain uses TRBV18 with TRBJ1-1; possibly TRBD1 for D (5 bases). V lost 2 bases, J lost 1 base, and 20 bases lay in between. Germline loops: CDR1 KGHSH, CDR2 LQKENI. CDR3 length: 18 residues. The CDR3 here is CASSPTPRTISWNTEAFF. The CDR3 DNA is TGTGCCAGCTCACCAACTCCCCGGACAATATCCTGGAACACTGAAGCTTTCTTT.

The chain is built from TRBV5-1 and TRBJ1-5, with unresolved D. Trimming removed 2 bases at V and 7 bases at J, with 10 bases between. Germline assignment: CDR1 SGHRS and CDR2 YFSETQ. The length of the CDR3 is 13 residues. The CDR3 DNA sequence: TGCGCCAGCAGCTTCGGGGTTGACCAGCCCCAGCATTTT. Translation gives CASSFGVDQPQHF.

This clone was detected only once. The CDR3 region is CASSHKTGYIASSTDTQYF. The CDR3 DNA reads as TGTGCCAGCAGTCACAAGACAGGGTACATAGCGTCTAGCACAGATACGCAGTATTTT. The chain is built from TRBV2 and TRBJ2-3, with 7 bases that match TRBD1. The V segment lost 5 bases and the J segment 0 bases; nucleotides outside the gene matches: 17. The CDR3 runs 19 residues. The germline V gene encodes CDR1 SNHLY and CDR2 FYNNEI.

V is TRBV5-5 and J is TRBJ1-1, with D perhaps matching TRBD1 (5 bases). The germline gives CDR1 SGHKS, CDR2 YYEKEE (reference sequence). The CDR3 consists of 14 residues. V was trimmed by 6 bases and J by 1 base, leaving 13 bases between them. CDR3 coding DNA: TGTGCCAGCAATAAACAGGCTCAGAACACTGAAGCTTTCTTT. Translating gives CASNKQAQNTEAFF.

This clone was detected many times. Within the sample, other DNA sequences also encode this same CDR3. The genes are TRBV10-3 and TRBJ1-1; 8 bases agree with TRBD1. The junction had 1 base not matched to a gene; V was cut back by 6 bases and J by 1 base. The CDR3 totals 13 residues. Per germline, CDR1 ENHRY and CDR2 SYGVKD. CDR3 nucleotide sequence: TGTGCCATCAGAGGGACAGGGAACACTGAAGCTTTCTTT. Protein: CAIRGTGNTEAFF.

In this sample, this clone turned up a few times. V is TRBV5-1 and J is TRBJ2-3, with D hard to call. V was pared by 1 base and J by 0 bases, with 12 bases between. Germline-derived CDR1 and CDR2 are SGHRS and YFSETQ. The CDR3 spans 16 residues. CDR3 bases: TGCGCCAGCAGCTTGTTCGGCAGAACTAGCACAGATACGCAGTATTTT. Amino acid sequence: CASSLFGRTSTDTQYF.

Notes on this clone: Within the sample, other DNA sequences also encode this same CDR3. The chain is built from TRBV18 and TRBJ1-5; 7 positions match TRBD1. Germline trimming cut 3 bases from V and 5 bases from J; bases unmatched to any gene: 4. CDR3 size: 14 residues. Germline loops: CDR1 KGHSH, CDR2 LQKENI. CDR3 DNA sequence: TGTGCCAGCTCACCGGGGCAGGGGGATCAGCCCCAGCATTTT. Protein sequence: CASSPGQGDQPQHF.